Below, 15 T cell receptor beta chains from the same sample are listed, as sequenced in a study of blood T cell repertoires in COVID-19. Libraries were prepared by immunoSEQ multiplex PCR; TCRdb keeps only in-frame clonotypes and omits some of them. Here the sample spans more than 110,000 clones, 80% to 85% being singletons. The sequenced sample was peripheral blood. The origin of the receptors is a human donor in a cohort sampled during active COVID-19.

The chain has TRBV7-9 and TRBJ2-7, with 7 bases fitting TRBD1. The CDR3 extends over 13 amino acids. J gave up 2 bases and V 8 bases, and 6 bases lay outside the gene matches. CDR1 is SEHNR, CDR2 FQNEAQ, per germline (reference sequence). The DNA for the CDR3 is TGTGCCAGCCGGACAGGCGGCACCTACGAGCAGTACTTC. Translating gives CASRTGGTYEQYF.

The V and J genes are TRBV5-5 and TRBJ2-1; TRBD2 aligns across 14 bases. V lost 2 bases and J lost 9; bases outside the gene matches: 10. The CDR3 loop spans 17 amino acids. CDR1 SGHKS and CDR2 YYEKEE come from the germline V gene (reference sequence). In DNA form, the CDR3 reads TGTGCCAGCAGCTTTCAATTGGGACTAGCGGGGGAAGTTGAGCAGTTCTTC. Amino acid sequence: CASSFQLGLAGEVEQFF. Filled out from reference TRBV5-5 and TRBJ2-1, the complete variable domain reads DAGVTQSPTHLIKTRGQQVTLRCSPISGHKSVSWYQQVLGQGPQFIFQYYEKEERGRGNFPDRFSARQFPNYSSELNVNALLLGDSALYLCASSFQLGLAGEVEQFFGPGTRLTVL.

The chain combines TRBV5-1 with TRBJ2-1; 9 bases align to TRBD1. CDR1 is SGHRS, CDR2 YFSETQ, per germline. The ends lost 4 bases at V and 9 bases at J; junction bases unmatched: 8. The CDR3 is 14 residues long. The CDR3 sequence is CASSHGTGMGEQFF. The CDR3 nucleotides read TGCGCCAGCAGCCACGGGACAGGGATGGGTGAGCAGTTCTTC.

The chain carries TRBV9 and TRBJ1-5; 7 bases map to TRBD1. The V gene end was trimmed by 4 bases and the J gene end by 5 bases; junction bases not matched to a gene: 3. This CDR3 spans 13 amino acids. The germline V gene encodes CDR1 SGDLS and CDR2 YYNGEE. CDR3 nucleotide sequence: TGTGCCAGCAGCACAGGGGTTGATCAGCCCCAGCATTTT. It specifies CASSTGVDQPQHF.

The chain combines TRBV7-2 with TRBJ2-2, with a tentative D call TRBD2 (5 bases). The germline V gene has CDR1 SGHTA and CDR2 FQGNSA. The CDR3 spans 12 residues. The V end was cut by 2 bases, the J end by 7 bases, with 5 bases between. The CDR3 sequence: CASSLRGGELFF. Here the CDR3 DNA reads TGTGCCAGCAGCTTACGGGGCGGGGAGCTGTTTTTT.

A few counts support this clone. The gene calls are TRBV19 and TRBJ1-6; the D gene is possibly TRBD1 (5 bases). Per the germline V gene, CDR1 is LNHDA and CDR2 is SQIVND (reference sequence). V dropped 7 bases and J dropped 8 bases, with 12 bases sitting between them. This CDR3 spans 13 amino acids. The CDR3 sequence: CASNQGFDSPLHF. CDR3 DNA: TGTGCCAGTAATCAGGGTTTCGATTCACCCCTCCACTTT.

The CDR3 nucleotides read TGTGCCAGCAGCTACCTAGCGAGTAGCACAGATACGCAGTATTTT. This codes for CASSYLASSTDTQYF. The rearrangement uses TRBV9 and TRBJ2-3, with D perhaps matching TRBD2 (6 bases). Germline lookup yields CDR1 SGDLS and CDR2 YYNGEE. Trimming cost V 4 bases and J 0 bases, with 12 bases left between them. The CDR3 consists of 15 residues.

This clone showed up just a few times. The rearrangement links TRBV28 to TRBJ1-5; weak D call: TRBD1 (6 bases). The CDR3 has 13 residues. Germline lookup yields CDR1 MDHEN and CDR2 SYDVKM. The V end lost 6 bases, the J end lost 7 bases, and 13 bases lay between the germline ends. The DNA for the CDR3 is TGTGCCAGCAGCCGGGACATTCGGCAGCCCCAGCATTTT. Protein product: CASSRDIRQPQHF.

The chain is built from TRBV6-1 and TRBJ1-1, with a tentative D call TRBD1 (6 bases). The V end lost 2 bases, the J end lost 5 bases, and 15 bases lay between the germline ends. Per the germline V gene, CDR1 is MNHNS and CDR2 is SASEGT. CDR3 length: 15 amino acids. The CDR3 reads CASSESTGEGTEAFF. For the CDR3, the DNA is TGTGCCAGCAGTGAATCGACAGGCGAGGGTACTGAAGCTTTCTTT.

As DNA, the CDR3 is TGCGCCAGCAGCATCGGACAGGGGGGTGGAAGCTCCTACAATGAGCAGTTCTTC. Protein product: CASSIGQGGGSSYNEQFF. The chain combines TRBV5-1 with TRBJ2-1; 10 bases are a match to TRBD1. The CDR3 has 18 residues. The V and J ends lost 4 bases and 0 bases, in that order; junction bases with no gene match: 10. Germline-derived CDR1 and CDR2 are SGHRS and YFSETQ.

The chain couples TRBV24-1 to TRBJ2-3, with 7 positions matching TRBD2. V trimming: 4 bases; J trimming: 1 base; junction bases outside the gene matches: 10. Looked up from germline, CDR1 is KGHDR and CDR2 is SFDVKD. The CDR3 totals 17 residues. The CDR3 DNA reads as TGTGCCACCAGTGAGGGTTGGGGGGGGTTCGGCACAGATACGCAGTATTTT. Encoded protein: CATSEGWGGFGTDTQYF.

The V call is TRBV6-5, the J call TRBJ1-6; D gene unclear. Trimming left V 8 bases short and J 7 bases short, with 12 bases between. Germline CDR1 is MNHEY and CDR2 is SVGAGI. The CDR3 has 13 residues. Written as DNA, the CDR3 is TGTGCCAGCGGAGAATTTCGAAATTCACCCCTCCACTTT. Amino acid sequence: CASGEFRNSPLHF.

The CDR3 region has the DNA TGTGCCAGCAGCCAAGACAGCCTGCCGACGGTATGGGGCAACACTGAAGCTTTCTTT. It encodes CASSQDSLPTVWGNTEAFF. V is TRBV4-2 and J is TRBJ1-1; the D gene is possibly TRBD1 (5 bases). The CDR3 covers 19 residues. From germline, CDR1 is LGHNA and CDR2 YNFKEQ. V was trimmed by 0 bases and J by 2 bases, leaving 22 bases between them.

This clone was found a few times. The rearrangement uses TRBV4-1 and TRBJ1-2; possibly TRBD1 for D (6 bases). Germline-derived CDR1 and CDR2 are MGHRA and YSYEKL. Trimming left V 4 bases short and J 3 bases short, with 15 bases between. The CDR3 has 15 residues. CDR3 loop: CASSPFWDIYYGYTF. CDR3 nucleotides: TGCGCCAGCAGCCCCTTTTGGGACATATACTATGGCTACACCTTC.

The chain links TRBV9 to TRBJ1-5, with 9 bases matching TRBD1. Germline V gene lookup returns CDR1 SGDLS and CDR2 YYNGEE. The CDR3 covers 17 residues. With 2 bases clipped from V and 0 bases from J, the junction kept 6 bases outside the gene matches. The CDR3 is CASSVGTGPSSNQPQHF. The DNA of the CDR3 is TGTGCCAGCAGCGTCGGGACAGGGCCTAGTAGCAATCAGCCCCAGCATTTT.